This T cell receptor (beta chain) was recovered during a study of cytomegalovirus exposure and HLA in healthy donors. Concerning this clone: Its cognate antigen is unknown.

The PCR made use of 60 Vbeta and 13 Jbeta primers. Sequencing was performed with immunoSEQ multiplex PCR; in TCRdb, only in-frame clones are kept and a portion is missing. The sample has around 120,000 clones, about 80% seen once; the top ten hold around 28%. General study points: Cytomegalovirus-associated status was assigned to about 180 TCR beta chains. Accurate predictions that matched the HLA-A and HLA-B alleles of most subjects were reportedly made from TCR beta sequences. The study dropped some indistinguishable V segments, TRBV6-2 and TRBV6-3 among them.

This CDR3 has 15 residues. V lost 1 base to trimming and J lost 4 bases, with 13 bases between them. The V gene's germline CDR1 is SGHTA and CDR2 FQGNSA. The chain combines TRBV7-2 with TRBJ2-5; a weak D match, TRBD1 (6 bases). Sequences were obtained from PBMCs. This TCR derives from a man aged 55 to 69 in good health and CMV-seropositive. CDR3 amino acids: CASSLGYSRGETQYF. CDR3 in DNA: TGTGCCAGCAGCTTAGGATATTCCAGGGGAGAGACCCAGTACTTC.